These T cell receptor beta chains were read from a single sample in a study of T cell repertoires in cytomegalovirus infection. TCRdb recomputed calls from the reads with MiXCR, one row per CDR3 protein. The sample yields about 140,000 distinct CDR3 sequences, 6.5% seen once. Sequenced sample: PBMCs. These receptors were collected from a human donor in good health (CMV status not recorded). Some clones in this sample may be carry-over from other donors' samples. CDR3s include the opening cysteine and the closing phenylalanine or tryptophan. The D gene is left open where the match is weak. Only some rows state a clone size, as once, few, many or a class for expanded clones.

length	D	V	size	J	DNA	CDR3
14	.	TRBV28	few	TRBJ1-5	TGTGCCAGCGGGACCACGGGCGGCAATCAGCCCCAGCATTTT	CASGTTGGNQPQHF
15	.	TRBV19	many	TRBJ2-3	TGTGCCAGTAGTATGTTAAGGGACCACACAGATACGCAGTATTTT	CASSMLRDHTDTQYF
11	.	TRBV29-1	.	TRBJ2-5	TGCAGCGCGGAAGGTGGGGGGACCCCGTACTTC	CSAEGGGTPYF
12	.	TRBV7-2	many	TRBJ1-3	TGTGCCAGCAGCGAGGAGAGAAACACCATATATTTT	CASSEERNTIYF
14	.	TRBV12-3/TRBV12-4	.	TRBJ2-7	TGTGCCAGCAGAAGGGGGATACTCGCCTACGAGCAGTACTTC	CASRRGILAYEQYF
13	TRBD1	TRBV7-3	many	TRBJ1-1	TGTGCCAGCAGCTTAACGGACAGGGTTGGGGCTTTCTTT	CASSLTDRVGAFF
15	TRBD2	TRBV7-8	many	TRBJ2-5	TGTGCCAGCAGCCCCACGGCGGGGGGCGAGGAGACCCAGTACTTC	CASSPTAGGEETQYF
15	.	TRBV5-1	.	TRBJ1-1	TGCGCCAGCAGCCGCCTGGGGACAAAGAACACTGAAGCTTTCTTT	CASSRLGTKNTEAFF
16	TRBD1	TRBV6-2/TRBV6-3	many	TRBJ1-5	TGTGCCAGCAGCAGGTCCGGACAGGGGGGCAATCAGCCCCAGCATTTT	CASSRSGQGGNQPQHF
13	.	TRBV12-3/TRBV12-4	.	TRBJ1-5	TGTGCCAGCAGTTCCTTTGGGGGGGACGTCTTACATTTT	CASSSFGGDVLHF
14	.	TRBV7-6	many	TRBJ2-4	TGTGCCAGCAGCTCCCTGAGGGGGTCTGACATTCAGTACTTC	CASSSLRGSDIQYF
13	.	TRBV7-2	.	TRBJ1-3	TGTGCCAGCAGCGGGAGCTCTGGAAACACCATATATTTT	CASSGSSGNTIYF
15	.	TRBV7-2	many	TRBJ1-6	TGTGCCAGCAGCTTCCCCCGGGGTAATAATTCACCCCTCCACTTT	CASSFPRGNNSPLHF
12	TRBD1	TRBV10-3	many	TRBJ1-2	TGTGCCATTGGGACAGCCGGGAATGGCTACACCTTC	CAIGTAGNGYTF
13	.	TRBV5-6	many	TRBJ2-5	TGTGCCAGCAGCTTCGAGGTACGAGAGACCCAGTACTTC	CASSFEVRETQYF
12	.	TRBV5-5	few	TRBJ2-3	TGTGCCAGCAGCAAAGACCCAGATACGCAGTATTTT	CASSKDPDTQYF
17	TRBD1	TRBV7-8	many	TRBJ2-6	TGTGCCAGCAGTCTGGACAGGGGGGCAGGGGCGGCCAACGTCCTGACTTTC	CASSLDRGAGAANVLTF
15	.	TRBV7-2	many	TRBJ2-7	TGTGCCAGCAGCTTAGACGCAGGGGTTGCCTACGAGCAGTACTTC	CASSLDAGVAYEQYF
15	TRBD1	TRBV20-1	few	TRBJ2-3	TGCAGTGCCAACCAGGGGACAGGGACCACAGATACGCAGTATTTT	CSANQGTGTTDTQYF
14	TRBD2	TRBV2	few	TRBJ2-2	TGTGCCAGCTCACTAGCGGGGGCCACCGGGGAGCTGTTTTTT	CASSLAGATGELFF
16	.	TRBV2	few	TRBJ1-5	TGTGCCAGCAGTGCTTTCAGGCCCGAAAACAATCAGCCCCAGCATTTT	CASSAFRPENNQPQHF
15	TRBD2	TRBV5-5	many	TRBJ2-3	TGTGCCAGCAGCTTGGCGAGCGGGGGTCAACATACGCAGTATTTT	CASSLASGGQHTQYF
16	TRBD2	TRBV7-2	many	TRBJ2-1	TGTGCCAGCAGCTTAAACGGTCTAGCGGGGGGGGGTGAGCAGTTCTTC	CASSLNGLAGGGEQFF
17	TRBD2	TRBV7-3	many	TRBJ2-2	TGTGCCAGCAGCTCCTCTAGCGGGGGGCTTAACACCGGGGAGCTGTTTTTT	CASSSSSGGLNTGELFF
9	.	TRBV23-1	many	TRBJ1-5	TGCGCCAGGGGGTGGCCCCAGCATTTT	CARGWPQHF
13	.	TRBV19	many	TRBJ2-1	TGTGCCAGTAGTAGCGGCTCATGGAATGAGCAGTTCTTC	CASSSGSWNEQFF
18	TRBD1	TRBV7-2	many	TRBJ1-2	TGTGCCAGCAGCGAACAACCAGGACAGGCCAGAGTCGGCTATGGCTACACCTTC	CASSEQPGQARVGYGYTF
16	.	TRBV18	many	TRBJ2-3	TGTGCCAGCTCACCGGCCGCGGCCACTAGCACAGATACGCAGTATTTT	CASSPAAATSTDTQYF
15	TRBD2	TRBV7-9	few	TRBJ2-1	TGTGCCAGCAGCTTGGCGGGGGAATTGAGCAATGAGCAGTTCTTC	CASSLAGELSNEQFF
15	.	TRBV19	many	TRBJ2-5	TGTGCCAGTAGTACCCATCGGGAAGGGGAAGAGACCCAGTACTTC	CASSTHREGEETQYF
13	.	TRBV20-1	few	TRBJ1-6	TGCAGTGCTGGCCCCGGGGCCCATTCACCCCTCCACTTT	CSAGPGAHSPLHF
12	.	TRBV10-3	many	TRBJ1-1	TGTGCCATCAGGGGCCAGACGGATGAAGCTTTCTTT	CAIRGQTDEAFF
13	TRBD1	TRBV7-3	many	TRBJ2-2	TGTGCCAGCGGCCAACAGGGGACCGGGGAGCTGTTTTTT	CASGQQGTGELFF
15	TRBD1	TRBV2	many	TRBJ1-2	TGTGCCAGCAGCACTAACCCGGGACAGCGCTATGGCTACACCTTC	CASSTNPGQRYGYTF
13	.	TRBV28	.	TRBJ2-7	TGTGCCAGCAGCCGGGACCCCGACTACGAGCAGTACTTC	CASSRDPDYEQYF
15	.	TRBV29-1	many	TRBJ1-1	TGCAGCGCACCCTCGCCAGGGGTAGCGAACACTGAAGCTTTCTTT	CSAPSPGVANTEAFF
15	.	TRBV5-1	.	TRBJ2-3	TGCGCCAGCAGCTTTCGTCAAATAAGCACAGATACGCAGTATTTT	CASSFRQISTDTQYF
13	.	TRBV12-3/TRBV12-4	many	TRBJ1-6	TGTGCCAGCAGGAACGGGGTGAATTCACCCCTCCACTTT	CASRNGVNSPLHF
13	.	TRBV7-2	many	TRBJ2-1	TGTGCCAGCAGCTTAGGTCTGAGGAATGAGCAGTTCTTC	CASSLGLRNEQFF
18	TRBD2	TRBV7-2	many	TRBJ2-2	TGTGCCAGCAGCTTAGAATCGTGGAGCGGGGGGGCCGACGGGGAGCTGTTTTTT	CASSLESWSGGADGELFF
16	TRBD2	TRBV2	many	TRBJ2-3	TGTGCCAGCACCGGGACTAGCGGGGCTAGCACAGATACGCAGTATTTT	CASTGTSGASTDTQYF
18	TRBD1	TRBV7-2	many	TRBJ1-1	TGTGCCAGCAGCTTAGCGGTAACAGGGGCCCTCATGAACACTGAAGCTTTCTTT	CASSLAVTGALMNTEAFF
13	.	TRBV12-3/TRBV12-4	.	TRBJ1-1	TGTGCCAGCAGGGTCAGGGAGGGCACTGAAGCTTTCTTT	CASRVREGTEAFF
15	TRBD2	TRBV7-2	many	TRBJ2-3	TGTGCCAGCAGCCGGGGACTACCAAGCACAGATACGCAGTATTTT	CASSRGLPSTDTQYF
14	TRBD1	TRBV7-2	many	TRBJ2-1	TGTGCCAGCAGCTTAAGACAGGGCCGCGGTGAGCAGTTCTTC	CASSLRQGRGEQFF
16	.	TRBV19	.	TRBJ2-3	TGTGCCAGTAGTATTCTACAGGGATTCGGCACAGATACGCAGTATTTT	CASSILQGFGTDTQYF
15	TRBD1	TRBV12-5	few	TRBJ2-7	TGTGCTAGTGGTTTCCATTCCGGGACAGGGTCATTTGGGTACTTC	CASGFHSGTGSFGYF
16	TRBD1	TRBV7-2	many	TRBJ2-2	TGTGCCAGCAGCTTACAGGGACAGGCGGTCACCGGGGAGCTGTTTTTT	CASSLQGQAVTGELFF
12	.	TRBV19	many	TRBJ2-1	TGTGCCAGTAGTATTGCAGGGAACGAGCAGTTCTTC	CASSIAGNEQFF
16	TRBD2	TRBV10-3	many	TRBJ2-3	TGTGCCATCAGTGAGGCTAGCGGGGGGGCCCGGCATACGCAGTATTTT	CAISEASGGARHTQYF
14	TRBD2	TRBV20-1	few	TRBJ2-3	TGCAGTGCTAGACTAGCGGGGGTTGAAGATACGCAGTATTTT	CSARLAGVEDTQYF
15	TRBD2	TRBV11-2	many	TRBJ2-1	TGTGCCAGCAGCTTAAATAGCGGGGGGGAGAATGAGCAGTTCTTC	CASSLNSGGENEQFF
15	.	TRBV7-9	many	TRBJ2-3	TGTGCCAGCAGCTTAGGTGGGGGGACCACAGATACGCAGTATTTT	CASSLGGGTTDTQYF
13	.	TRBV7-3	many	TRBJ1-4	TGTGCCAGCAGCTTTTTACAAGGCGAAAAACTGTTTTTT	CASSFLQGEKLFF
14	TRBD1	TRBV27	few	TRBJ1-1	TGTGCCAGCAGTTTCCAGGGGGGAGGTACCCAGGCTTTCTTT	CASSFQGGGTQAFF
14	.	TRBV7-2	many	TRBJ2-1	TGTGCCAGCAGCTTAGGGGGCCTCGTCAATGAGCAGTTCTTC	CASSLGGLVNEQFF
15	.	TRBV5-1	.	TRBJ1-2	TGCGCCAGCAGCTTGACCCTGGCAAAGGACTATGGCTACACCTTC	CASSLTLAKDYGYTF
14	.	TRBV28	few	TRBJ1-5	TGTGGAATAGGGGGGGGGGCCCCCAATCAGCCCCAGCATTTT	CGIGGGAPNQPQHF
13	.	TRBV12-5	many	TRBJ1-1	TGTGCTAGTGGTTTGGGAATTTCCGCTGAAGCTTTCTTT	CASGLGISAEAFF